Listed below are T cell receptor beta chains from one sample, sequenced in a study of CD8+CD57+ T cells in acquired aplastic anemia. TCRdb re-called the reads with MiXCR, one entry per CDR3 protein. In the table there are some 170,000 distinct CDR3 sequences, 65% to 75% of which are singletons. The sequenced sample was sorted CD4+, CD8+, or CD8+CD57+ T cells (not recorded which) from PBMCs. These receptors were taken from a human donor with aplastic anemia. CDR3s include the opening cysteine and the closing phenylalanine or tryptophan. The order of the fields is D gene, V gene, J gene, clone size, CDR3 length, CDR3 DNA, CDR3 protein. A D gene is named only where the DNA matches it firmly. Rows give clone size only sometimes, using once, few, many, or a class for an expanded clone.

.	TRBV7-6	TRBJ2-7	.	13	TGTGCCAGCAGCTTAATGGGGAGCTACGAGCAGTACTTC	CASSLMGSYEQYF
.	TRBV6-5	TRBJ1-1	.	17	TGTGCCAGCAGTTACACCACGTTTTCGGTGATTCTCACTGAAGCTTTCTTT	CASSYTTFSVILTEAFF
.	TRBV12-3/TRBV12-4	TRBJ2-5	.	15	TGTGCCAGCAGTTTAGACAAAGGGGTAGGGGAGACCCAGTACTTC	CASSLDKGVGETQYF
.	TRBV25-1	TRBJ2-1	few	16	TGTGCCAGCAGTGAATCGGACACCTACTCCTACAATGAGCAGTTCTTC	CASSESDTYSYNEQFF
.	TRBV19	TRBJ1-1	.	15	TGTGCCAGTAGGCCGTATGCGCTGGGAACGCCTGAAGCTTTCTTT	CASRPYALGTPEAFF
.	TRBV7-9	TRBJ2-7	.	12	TGTGCCAGCTCACCGCAGGGACACGAGCAGTACTTC	CASSPQGHEQYF
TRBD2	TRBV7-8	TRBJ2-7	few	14	TGTGCCAGCGCCGAAACCGGGACTAGTCCGAGGGAGTACTTC	CASAETGTSPREYF
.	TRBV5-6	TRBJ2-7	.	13	TGTGCCAGCAGGAAGAGCAGTACGTACGAGCGGTACTTC	CASRKSSTYERYF
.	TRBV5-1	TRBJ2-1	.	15	TGCGCCAGCAGCTTGCAAGGCAGCGGTCCAAATGAGCAGTTCTTC	CASSLQGSGPNEQFF
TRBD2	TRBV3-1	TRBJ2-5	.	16	TGTGCCAGCAGCCCCGGACTAGCGGGCAAAAAAGAGACCCAGTACTTC	CASSPGLAGKKETQYF
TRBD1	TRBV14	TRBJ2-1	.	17	TGTGCCAGCAGCCAAGATCAGGGCAGGGGGCTGTACAATGAGCAGTTCTTC	CASSQDQGRGLYNEQFF
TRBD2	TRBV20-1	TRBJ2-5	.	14	TGCAGTGCTAGAGTGAGCGGGAGTATGGAGACCCAGTACTTC	CSARVSGSMETQYF
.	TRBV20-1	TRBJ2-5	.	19	TGCAGTGCTAGAGATCCTGAACTAGCCTCAGCTCGGGAAAAAGAGACCCAGTACTTC	CSARDPELASAREKETQYF
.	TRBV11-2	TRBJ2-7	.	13	TGTGCCAGCAGCTCATGGACGGGATACGAGCAGTACTTC	CASSSWTGYEQYF
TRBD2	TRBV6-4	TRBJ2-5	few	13	TGTGCCAGCAGTGGGACTAGCACAGAGACCCAGTACTTC	CASSGTSTETQYF
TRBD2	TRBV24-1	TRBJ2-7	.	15	TGTGCCACCAGTGAGTCGCTAGCGGGGAGATGCGAGCAGTACTTC	CATSESLAGRCEQYF
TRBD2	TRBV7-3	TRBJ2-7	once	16	TGTGCCAGCAGCTCTTACCCGACTAGCGCTACCTACGAGCAGTACTTC	CASSSYPTSATYEQYF
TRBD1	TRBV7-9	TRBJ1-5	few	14	TGTGCCAGCAGCTCTCCAGACAGGGATCAGCCCCAGCATTTT	CASSSPDRDQPQHF
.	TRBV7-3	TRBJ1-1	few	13	TGTGCCAGCAGCTTGTCAATGAACACTGAAGCTTTCTTT	CASSLSMNTEAFF
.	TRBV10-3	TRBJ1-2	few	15	TGTGCCATCAGTGAGTCCTACGGAGGGAACTATGGCTACACCTTC	CAISESYGGNYGYTF
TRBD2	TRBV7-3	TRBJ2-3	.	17	TGTGCCAGCAGCTTAGTAGGAGGGAGGGTGGGTACAGATACGCAGTATTTT	CASSLVGGRVGTDTQYF
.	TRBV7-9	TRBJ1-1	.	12	TGTGCCAGCCAGAGGGTTAACACTGAAGCTTTCTTT	CASQRVNTEAFF
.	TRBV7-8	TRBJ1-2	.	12	TGTGCCAGCAGCCCCCAGGACTATGGCTACACCTTC	CASSPQDYGYTF